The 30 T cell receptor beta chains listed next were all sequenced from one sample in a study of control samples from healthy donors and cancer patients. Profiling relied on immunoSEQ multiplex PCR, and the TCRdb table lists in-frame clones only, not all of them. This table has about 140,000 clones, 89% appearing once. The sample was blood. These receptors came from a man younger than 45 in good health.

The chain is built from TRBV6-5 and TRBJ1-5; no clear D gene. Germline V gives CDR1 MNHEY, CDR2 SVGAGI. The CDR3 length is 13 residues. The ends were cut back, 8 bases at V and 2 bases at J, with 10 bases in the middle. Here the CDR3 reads CASGENRNQPQHF. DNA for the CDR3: TGTGCCAGCGGGGAGAATCGCAATCAGCCCCAGCATTTT.

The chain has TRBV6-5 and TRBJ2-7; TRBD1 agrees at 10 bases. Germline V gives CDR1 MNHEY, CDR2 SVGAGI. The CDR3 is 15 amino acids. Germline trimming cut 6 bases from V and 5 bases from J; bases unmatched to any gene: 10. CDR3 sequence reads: CASRRQGALPHEQYF. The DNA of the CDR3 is TGTGCCAGCAGAAGACAGGGGGCCCTGCCCCACGAGCAGTACTTC.

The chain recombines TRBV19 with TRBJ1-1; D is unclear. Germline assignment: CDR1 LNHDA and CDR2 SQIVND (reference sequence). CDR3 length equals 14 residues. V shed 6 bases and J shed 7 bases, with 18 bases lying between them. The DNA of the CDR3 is TGTGCCAGTAGGCCCACGCACGAGTCTGATGAAGCTTTCTTT. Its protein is CASRPTHESDEAFF.

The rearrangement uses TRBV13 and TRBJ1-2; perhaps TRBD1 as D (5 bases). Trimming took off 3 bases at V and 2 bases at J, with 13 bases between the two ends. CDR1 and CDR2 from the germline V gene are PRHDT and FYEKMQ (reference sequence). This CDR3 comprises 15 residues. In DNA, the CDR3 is TGTGCCAGCAGCTTCCGGGACCGGGCAAACTATGGCTACACCTTC. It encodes CASSFRDRANYGYTF.

The chain's CDR3 is CASSSSGKGPDTQYF. The CDR3, as DNA: TGTGCCAGCAGCTCAAGCGGGAAGGGGCCAGATACGCAGTATTTT. The chain uses TRBV11-3 and TRBJ2-3; 7 bases align to TRBD2. CDR1 and CDR2 from the germline V gene are SGHNT and YENEEA. There are 15 residues in the CDR3. The ends lost 4 bases at V and 4 bases at J; junction bases unmatched: 8.

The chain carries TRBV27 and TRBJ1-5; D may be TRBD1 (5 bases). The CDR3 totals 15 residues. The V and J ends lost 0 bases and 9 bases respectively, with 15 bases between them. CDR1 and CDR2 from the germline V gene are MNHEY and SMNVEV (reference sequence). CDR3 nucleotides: TGTGCCAGCAGTTTATCACAGGCTGTGGGGTGGCCCCAGCATTTT. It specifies CASSLSQAVGWPQHF.

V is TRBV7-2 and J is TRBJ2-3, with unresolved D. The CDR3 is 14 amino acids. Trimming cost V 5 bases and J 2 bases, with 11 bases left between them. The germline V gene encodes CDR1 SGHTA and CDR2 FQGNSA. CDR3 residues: CASSLRISTDTQYF. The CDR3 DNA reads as TGTGCCAGCAGCCTCAGGATCTCCACAGATACGCAGTATTTT.

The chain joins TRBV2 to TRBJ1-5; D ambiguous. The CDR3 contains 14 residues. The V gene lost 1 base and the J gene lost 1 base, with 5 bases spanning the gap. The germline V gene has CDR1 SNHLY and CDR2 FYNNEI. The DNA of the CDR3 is TGTGCCAGCAGTGAAGGTCTCAGCAATCAGCCCCAGCATTTT. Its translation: CASSEGLSNQPQHF. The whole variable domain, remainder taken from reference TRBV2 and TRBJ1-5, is EPEVTQTPSHQVTQMGQEVILRCVPISNHLYFYWYRQILGQKVEFLVSFYNNEISEKSEIFDDQFSVERPDGSNFTLKIRSTKLEDSAMYFCASSEGLSNQPQHFGDGTRLSIL.

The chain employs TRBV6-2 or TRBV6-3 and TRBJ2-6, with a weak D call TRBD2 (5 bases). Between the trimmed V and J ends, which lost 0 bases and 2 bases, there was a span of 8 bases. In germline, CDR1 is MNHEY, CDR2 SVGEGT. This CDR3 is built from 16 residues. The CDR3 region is CASSYSPGAGANVLTF. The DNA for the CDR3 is TGTGCCAGCAGTTACTCGCCCGGGGCTGGGGCCAACGTCCTGACTTTC.

CDR3 DNA sequence: TGCAGCGTTGACACGGACAGCTACGAGCAGTACTTC. Residues: CSVDTDSYEQYF. The chain employs TRBV29-1 and TRBJ2-7, with D possibly TRBD1 on 6 matching bases. Trimming cost V 3 bases and J 3 bases, with 9 bases left between them. Germline V gene lookup returns CDR1 SQVTM and CDR2 ANQGSEA. The CDR3 spans 12 residues.

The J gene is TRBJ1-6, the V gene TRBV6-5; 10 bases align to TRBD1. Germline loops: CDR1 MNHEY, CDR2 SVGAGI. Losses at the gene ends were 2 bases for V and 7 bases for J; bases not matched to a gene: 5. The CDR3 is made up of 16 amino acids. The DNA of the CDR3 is TGTGCCAGCAGTTACCGGGGACAGGGGTTGAATTCACCCCTCCACTTT. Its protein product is CASSYRGQGLNSPLHF.

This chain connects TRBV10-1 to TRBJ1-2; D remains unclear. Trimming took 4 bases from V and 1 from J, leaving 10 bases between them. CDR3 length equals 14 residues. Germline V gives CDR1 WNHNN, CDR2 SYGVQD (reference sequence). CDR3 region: CASSVPRINYGYTF. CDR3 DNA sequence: TGCGCCAGCAGTGTTCCCCGTATTAACTATGGCTACACCTTC.

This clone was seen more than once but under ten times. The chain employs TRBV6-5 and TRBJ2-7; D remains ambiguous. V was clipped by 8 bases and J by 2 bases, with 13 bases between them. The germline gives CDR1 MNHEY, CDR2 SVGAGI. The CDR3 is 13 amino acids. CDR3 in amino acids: CASSPVLPYEQYF. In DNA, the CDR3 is TGTGCCAGCTCCCCAGTCCTCCCCTACGAGCAGTACTTC.

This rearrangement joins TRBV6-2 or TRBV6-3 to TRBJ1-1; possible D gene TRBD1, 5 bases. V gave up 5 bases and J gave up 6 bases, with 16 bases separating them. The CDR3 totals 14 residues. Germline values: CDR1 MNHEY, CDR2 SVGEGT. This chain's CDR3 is CASSVPGVGAEAFF. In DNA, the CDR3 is TGTGCCAGCAGTGTTCCTGGGGTGGGGGCTGAAGCTTTCTTT.

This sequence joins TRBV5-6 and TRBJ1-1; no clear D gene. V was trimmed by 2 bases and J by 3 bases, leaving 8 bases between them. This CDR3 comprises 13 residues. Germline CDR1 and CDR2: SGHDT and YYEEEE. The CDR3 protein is CASSLTGYTEAFF. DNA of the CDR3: TGTGCCAGCAGCTTAACGGGATACACTGAAGCTTTCTTT.

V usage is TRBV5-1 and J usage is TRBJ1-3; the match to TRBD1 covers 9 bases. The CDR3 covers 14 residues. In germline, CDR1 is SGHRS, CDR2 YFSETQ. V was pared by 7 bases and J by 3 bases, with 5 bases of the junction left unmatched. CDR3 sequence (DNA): TGCGCCAGCCGTTGGACAGGGGATGGAAACACCATATATTTT. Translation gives CASRWTGDGNTIYF.

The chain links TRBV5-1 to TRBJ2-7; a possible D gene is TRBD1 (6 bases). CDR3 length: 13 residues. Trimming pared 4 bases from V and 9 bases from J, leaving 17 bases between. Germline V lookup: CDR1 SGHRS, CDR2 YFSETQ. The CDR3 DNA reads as TGCGCCAGCAGCCCTGCCACCGAGGGGGTGCAGTACTTC. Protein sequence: CASSPATEGVQYF.

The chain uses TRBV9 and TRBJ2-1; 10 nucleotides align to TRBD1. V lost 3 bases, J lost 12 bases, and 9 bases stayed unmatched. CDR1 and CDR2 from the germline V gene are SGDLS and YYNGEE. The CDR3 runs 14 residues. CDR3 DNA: TGTGCCAGCAGCGCCGGGACAGGGGATCTTGGGCAGTTCTTC. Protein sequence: CASSAGTGDLGQFF.

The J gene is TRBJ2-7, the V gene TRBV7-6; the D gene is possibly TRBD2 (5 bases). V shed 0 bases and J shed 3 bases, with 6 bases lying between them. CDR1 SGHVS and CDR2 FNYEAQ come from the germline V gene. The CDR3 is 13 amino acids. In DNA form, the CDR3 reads TGTGCCAGCAGCTTAGCCGCGGGCTACGAGCAGTACTTC. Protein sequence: CASSLAAGYEQYF. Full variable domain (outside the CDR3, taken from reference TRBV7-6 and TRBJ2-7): GAGVSQSPRYKVTKRGQDVALRCDPISGHVSLYWYRQALGQGPEFLTYFNYEAQQDKSGLPNDRFSAERPEGSISTLTIQRTEQRDSAMYRCASSLAAGYEQYFGPGTRLTVT.

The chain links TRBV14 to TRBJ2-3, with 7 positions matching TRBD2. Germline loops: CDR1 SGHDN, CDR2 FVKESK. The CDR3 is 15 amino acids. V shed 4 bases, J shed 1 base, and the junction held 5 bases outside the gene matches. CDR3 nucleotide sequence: TGTGCCAGCAGCCTATGGCTAGCGGGCACAGATACGCAGTATTTT. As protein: CASSLWLAGTDTQYF.

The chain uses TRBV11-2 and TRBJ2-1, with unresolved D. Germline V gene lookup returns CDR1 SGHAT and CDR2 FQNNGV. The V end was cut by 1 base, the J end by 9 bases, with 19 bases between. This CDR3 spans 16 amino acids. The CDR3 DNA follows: TGTGCCAGCAGCTTAGGTGGGATGCTCGGGTACGGTGAGCAGTTCTTC. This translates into CASSLGGMLGYGEQFF.

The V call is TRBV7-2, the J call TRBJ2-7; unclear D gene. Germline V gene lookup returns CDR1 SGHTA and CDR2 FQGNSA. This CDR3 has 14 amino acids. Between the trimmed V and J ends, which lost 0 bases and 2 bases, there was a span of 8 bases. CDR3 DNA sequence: TGTGCCAGCAGCTTAGCCTTGTTGACCTACGAGCAGTACTTC. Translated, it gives CASSLALLTYEQYF.

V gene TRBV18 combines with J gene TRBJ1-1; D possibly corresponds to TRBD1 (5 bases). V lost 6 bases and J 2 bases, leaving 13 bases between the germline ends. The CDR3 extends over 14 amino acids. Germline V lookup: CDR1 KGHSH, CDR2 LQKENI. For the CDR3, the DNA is TGTGCCAGCTCTGGCCCCGGGGGTAACACTGAAGCTTTCTTT. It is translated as CASSGPGGNTEAFF.

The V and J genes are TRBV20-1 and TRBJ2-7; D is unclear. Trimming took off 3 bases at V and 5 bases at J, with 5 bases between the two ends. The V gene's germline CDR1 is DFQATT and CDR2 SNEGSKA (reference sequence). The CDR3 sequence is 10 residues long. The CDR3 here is CSASNDEQYF. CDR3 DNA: TGCAGTGCTAGTAACGACGAGCAGTACTTC.

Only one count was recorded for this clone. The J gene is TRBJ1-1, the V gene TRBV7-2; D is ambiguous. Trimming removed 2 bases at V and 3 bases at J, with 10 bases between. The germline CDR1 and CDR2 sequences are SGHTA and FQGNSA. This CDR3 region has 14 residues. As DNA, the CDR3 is TGTGCCAGCAGCTTATCAGCCGGGGACACTGAAGCTTTCTTT. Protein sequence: CASSLSAGDTEAFF.

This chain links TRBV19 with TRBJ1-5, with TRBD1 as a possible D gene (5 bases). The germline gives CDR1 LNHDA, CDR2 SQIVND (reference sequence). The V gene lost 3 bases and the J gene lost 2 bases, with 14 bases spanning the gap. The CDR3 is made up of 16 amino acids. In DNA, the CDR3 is TGTGCCAGTAGTATCTCCCTGGCCAGGGGCAATCAGCCCCAGCATTTT. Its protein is CASSISLARGNQPQHF.

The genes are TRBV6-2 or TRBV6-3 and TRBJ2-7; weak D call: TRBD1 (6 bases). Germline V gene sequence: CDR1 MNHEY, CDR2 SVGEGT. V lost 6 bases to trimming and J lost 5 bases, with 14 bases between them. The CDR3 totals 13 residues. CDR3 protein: CASSSTGYHEQYF. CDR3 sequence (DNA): TGTGCCAGCAGCTCTACAGGGTATCACGAGCAGTACTTC.

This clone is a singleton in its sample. The CDR3 DNA reads TGTGCCAGCAGCTTGAGTAGCGGGAAGAACACCGGGGAGCTGTTTTTT. This translates into CASSLSSGKNTGELFF. The chain recombines TRBV13 with TRBJ2-2, with 8 bases matching TRBD2. Germline V CDR1 and CDR2: PRHDT, FYEKMQ (reference sequence). J was trimmed by 1 base and V by 3 bases; bases with no gene match: 4. The CDR3 covers 16 residues.

As DNA, the CDR3 is TGTGCCAGCAGCTTTTCTTCTAGCACAAATGAGCAGTTCTTC. Its protein product is CASSFSSSTNEQFF. The rearrangement joins TRBV5-4 to TRBJ2-1; possible D gene TRBD2, 5 bases. The CDR3 loop spans 14 amino acids. Germline V gene lookup returns CDR1 SGHNT and CDR2 YYREEE (reference sequence). The ends were cut back, 2 bases at V and 7 bases at J, with 13 bases in the middle.

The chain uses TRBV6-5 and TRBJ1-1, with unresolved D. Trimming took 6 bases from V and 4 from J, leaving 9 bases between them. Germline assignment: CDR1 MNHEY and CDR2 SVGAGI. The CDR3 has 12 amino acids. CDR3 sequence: CASRVGSTEAFF. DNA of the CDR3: TGTGCCAGCAGGGTTGGGAGCACTGAAGCTTTCTTT.